This TCR beta chain comes out of a study of blood T cell repertoires in COVID-19. Germline V lookup: CDR1 DFQATT, CDR2 SNEGSKA (reference sequence). The V and J ends lost 6 bases and 6 bases respectively, with 12 bases between them. The CDR3 is 11 residues long. Sequencing was performed with immunoSEQ multiplex PCR; in TCRdb, only in-frame clones are kept and a portion is missing. The sample yields around 180,000 clones, under 85% seen once. The sample consisted of peripheral blood. The chain links TRBV20-1 to TRBJ2-7; D may be TRBD1 (6 bases). The clonotype was recovered from a human donor in a cohort sampled during active COVID-19. CDR3 sequence reads: CSALWTAEQYF. The DNA of the CDR3 is TGCAGTGCCCTCTGGACAGCCGAGCAGTACTTC.